The clone carrying this TCR beta chain has just one count. Its antigen is undetermined. The sample belongs to a study of cytotoxic CD8 clonotypes in ibrutinib-treated CLL. Study context: Following a median approximately eleven months of treatment, with a range of 6 to 36, response samples were taken.

Findings and limits, study-wide: Baseline clonality, higher than in age-matched healthy donors, tracked circulating CD8+ T-cell counts. Lymph node repertoires were not studied, and sampling times were unmatched.

This CDR3 has 14 amino acids. Germline assignment: CDR1 MDHEN and CDR2 SYDVKM. J lost 2 bases, V lost 7 bases, and 4 bases had no gene match. Generated by immunoSEQ multiplex PCR, the TCRdb table keeps only in-frame clones and is missing some. This repertoire shows 250,000 to 350,000 clones, approximately 79% found once; its top ten account for 5.6%. The receptor comes from a human donor with chronic lymphocytic leukemia. Sample: PBMCs, taken at disease progression, from a patient treated with ibrutinib. The genes are TRBV28 and TRBJ2-7, with TRBD2 identical over 11 bases. The CDR3 DNA sequence: TGTGCCAGCACCCCGGGACTAGCGGCCTACGAGCAGTACTTC. Encoded protein: CASTPGLAAYEQYF.